The T cell receptor beta chain described here comes from a study of T cells in Graves' hyperthyroidism and ophthalmopathy. This clonotype appeared a single time. RNA transcripts provided the source from which TCR beta CDR3 regions were amplified. A first-round RT-PCR of the TCR CDR3 used the HTBI primer set. TCRdb re-called the multiplex PCR reads through MiXCR, storing one row per CDR3 protein. The table includes approximately 640,000 distinct CDR3 sequences, 45% detected once. This TCR derives from an adult man with Graves' disease, either hyperthyroidism or ophthalmopathy (not recorded which). Sequenced sample: peripheral blood or thyroid tissue (not recorded which).

Written as DNA, the CDR3 is TGTGCCAGCAGTTCAGGGTATGATAATGAAAAACTGTTTTTT. It codes for CASSSGYDNEKLFF. The chain uses TRBV25-1 and TRBJ1-4; TRBD1 might be the D (5 bases). The germline V gene encodes CDR1 MGHDK and CDR2 SYGVNS. Deletions cut 5 bases from V and 4 bases from J, with 11 bases between. This CDR3 comprises 14 residues.